These 8 T cell receptor beta chains originate from one sample sequenced in a study of cytomegalovirus exposure and HLA in healthy donors. 13 Jbeta primers and 60 Vbeta primers were used for the PCR. Clones were read by immunoSEQ multiplex PCR, and TCRdb kept only the in-frame ones, dropping some. The data show around 93,000 clones, about 79% seen once. Sequenced input: PBMCs. Every receptor here comes from a man aged 50 to 59 in good health and CMV-seronegative.

This clone has only a few counts. The genes are TRBV6-5 and TRBJ1-2; a weak D match, TRBD1 (6 bases). The ends were cut back, 5 bases at V and 4 bases at J, with 14 bases in the middle. Germline V gene lookup returns CDR1 MNHEY and CDR2 SVGAGI. The CDR3 has 14 residues. The DNA for the CDR3 is TGTGCCAGCAGTCACTACAGGGACGGCTATGGCTACACCTTC. Translating it yields CASSHYRDGYGYTF.

V gene TRBV10-2 combines with J gene TRBJ1-5; D gene ambiguous. Germline assignment: CDR1 WSHSY and CDR2 SAAADI. V gave up 3 bases and J gave up 1 base, with 7 bases separating them. The CDR3 totals 14 residues. The CDR3 sequence is CASSEELSNQPQHF. The CDR3 DNA reads TGCGCCAGCAGTGAAGAACTCAGCAATCAGCCCCAGCATTTT.

J is TRBJ2-1 and V is TRBV10-3; 7 bases are a match to TRBD2. Germline V lookup: CDR1 ENHRY, CDR2 SYGVKD. The CDR3 extends over 16 amino acids. V shed 0 bases, J shed 0 bases, and the junction held 2 bases outside the gene matches. In DNA form, the CDR3 reads TGTGCCATCAGTGAGTCGTGGGAGGGCTCCTACAATGAGCAGTTCTTC. Encoded protein: CAISESWEGSYNEQFF.

The rearrangement joins TRBV5-4 to TRBJ1-2; the D is unclear. The CDR3 covers 11 residues. Germline lookup yields CDR1 SGHNT and CDR2 YYREEE (reference sequence). V dropped 3 bases and J dropped 8 bases, with 8 bases sitting between them. Here the CDR3 reads CASSSSRGYTF. As DNA, the CDR3 is TGTGCCAGCAGCTCATCTAGGGGCTACACCTTC. Variable domain in full (rest from reference TRBV5-4 and TRBJ1-2): ETGVTQSPTHLIKTRGQQVTLRCSSQSGHNTVSWYQQALGQGPQFIFQYYREEENGRGNFPPRFSGLQFPNYSSELNVNALELDDSALYLCASSSSRGYTFGSGTRLTVV.

CDR3 in amino acids: CASSYSYQGATNEQFF. The CDR3 DNA reads TGTGCCAGCAGTTACTCGTACCAGGGGGCAACCAATGAGCAGTTCTTC. The chain has TRBV6-5 and TRBJ2-1; 8 positions match TRBD1. CDR1 is MNHEY and CDR2 is SVGAGI in the germline V gene. The V and J ends lost 0 bases and 6 bases, in that order; junction bases with no gene match: 7. CDR3 length: 16 residues.

The CDR3 DNA is TGTGCCAGCTCACCCCTAGCGAACACTGAAGCTTTCTTT. It codes for CASSPLANTEAFF. V and J are TRBV18 and TRBJ1-1; D unclear. This CDR3 region has 13 residues. V lost 3 bases, J lost 1 base, and 6 bases lay in between. Germline V gene data show CDR1 as KGHSH and CDR2 as LQKENI.

The table lists this clone with a count of one. The V and J genes are TRBV11-3 and TRBJ2-1; 8 bases agree with TRBD2. Germline V CDR1 and CDR2: SGHNT, YENEEA. The V and J ends lost 5 bases and 9 bases, in that order; junction bases with no gene match: 9. CDR3 length: 14 amino acids. The CDR3 loop reads CASSPTPTSAEQFF. In nucleotides, the CDR3 is TGTGCCAGCAGCCCTACCCCGACTAGCGCTGAGCAGTTCTTC. Full variable domain (rest looked up from reference TRBV11-3 and TRBJ2-1): EAGVVQSPRYKIIEKKQPVAFWCNPISGHNTLYWYLQNLGQGPELLIRYENEEAVDDSQLPKDRFSAERLKGVDSTLKIQPAELGDSAVYLCASSPTPTSAEQFFGPGTRLTVL.

The chain carries TRBV13 and TRBJ2-5, with 11 positions matching TRBD2. J was trimmed by 0 bases and V by 5 bases; bases with no gene match: 5. The CDR3 loop spans 16 amino acids. CDR1 PRHDT and CDR2 FYEKMQ come from the germline V gene (reference sequence). The CDR3 DNA reads as TGTGCCAGCAGCCCCCGGACTAGCGGGTACCAAGAGACCCAGTACTTC. Its protein is CASSPRTSGYQETQYF.